These 23 T cell receptor beta chains share one sample of origin, sequenced in a study of cytomegalovirus exposure and HLA in healthy donors. PCR was performed using 60 Vbeta and 13 Jbeta primers. The data were produced by immunoSEQ multiplex PCR, yet TCRdb's version contains in-frame clones alone and is incomplete. The data hold roughly 93,000 clones, with 80% observed a single time. Input material: PBMCs. The receptors were gathered from a young man in good health and CMV-seronegative.

This chain uses TRBV27 with TRBJ2-1; 8 positions match TRBD1. The junction had 8 bases not matched to a gene; V was cut back by 5 bases and J by 5 bases. Germline lookup yields CDR1 MNHEY and CDR2 SMNVEV (reference sequence). This CDR3 comprises 15 residues. The CDR3 DNA reads as TGTGCCAGCAGTCGTCCGGGACAGGAACACAATGAGCAGTTCTTC. It encodes CASSRPGQEHNEQFF.

The CDR3 region has the DNA TGTGCCAGCAGTGAAGGAGCTGGCTACACCTTC. It translates to CASSEGAGYTF. The genes are TRBV25-1 and TRBJ1-2; D is ambiguous. CDR1 MGHDK and CDR2 SYGVNS come from the germline V gene. There are 11 residues in the CDR3. V lost 2 bases to trimming and J lost 7 bases, with 5 bases between them.

A word on this clone: Other DNA sequences in the sample encode the same CDR3. This chain joins TRBV10-3 and TRBJ1-2; 9 nucleotides line up with TRBD1. This CDR3 spans 16 amino acids. With 4 bases clipped from V and 6 bases from J, the junction kept 12 bases outside the gene matches. CDR1 is ENHRY, CDR2 SYGVKD, per germline. The CDR3 sequence is CAISGLGTGRENGYTF. The CDR3 nucleotides read TGTGCCATCAGTGGACTCGGGACAGGGAGGGAGAATGGCTACACCTTC.

The chain uses TRBV6-4 and TRBJ1-6; maybe TRBD1 (5 bases). The length of the CDR3 is 15 residues. Germline CDR1 reads MRHNA; CDR2 reads SNTAGT. V was shortened by 2 bases and J by 9 bases, with 14 bases between the two germline ends. The CDR3 DNA sequence: TGTGCCAGCAGTGACGGAAAGACAGCTGCTTCACCCCTCCACTTT. Translated: CASSDGKTAASPLHF.

V and J are TRBV30 and TRBJ1-1; D ambiguous. CDR3 length: 15 residues. The V end was cut by 0 bases, the J end by 0 bases, with 11 bases between. Germline CDR1 GTSNPN, CDR2 SVGIG (reference sequence). The CDR3 region is CAWSVPRRVNTEAFF. The CDR3 DNA is TGTGCCTGGAGTGTACCCCGACGGGTGAACACTGAAGCTTTCTTT.

V is TRBV29-1 and J is TRBJ1-3; D is undetermined. V dropped 6 bases and J dropped 8 bases, with 14 bases sitting between them. Germline V gives CDR1 SQVTM, CDR2 ANQGSEA. The CDR3 has 12 amino acids. In DNA form, the CDR3 reads TGCAGCGTGCGGGCCGGGCCGGACACCATATATTTT. Protein sequence: CSVRAGPDTIYF.

This chain uses TRBV5-6 with TRBJ1-1; the match to TRBD1 covers 9 bases. Germline V gives CDR1 SGHDT, CDR2 YYEEEE. With V trimmed by 9 bases and J by 4 bases, 7 bases remained unmatched. The CDR3 spans 13 residues. The CDR3 is CATQGAKGTEAFF. The CDR3, as DNA: TGTGCCACACAGGGGGCGAAGGGCACTGAAGCTTTCTTT.

The J gene is TRBJ1-5, the V gene TRBV6-4, with 8 bases matching TRBD1. The CDR3 has 14 residues. V gave up 3 bases and J gave up 2 bases; unmatched junction bases: 0. CDR1 MRHNA and CDR2 SNTAGT come from the germline V gene. CDR3 region: CASSETGGNQPQHF. DNA of the CDR3: TGTGCCAGCAGTGAGACAGGGGGCAATCAGCCCCAGCATTTT.

The V gene is TRBV30, the J gene TRBJ1-3; D call uncertain. Looked up from germline, CDR1 is GTSNPN and CDR2 is SVGIG (reference sequence). V dropped 0 bases and J dropped 0 bases, with 12 bases sitting between them. This CDR3 is 16 amino acids long. The CDR3 spells CAWSVRQVGSGNTIYF. The CDR3 DNA follows: TGTGCCTGGAGTGTACGGCAGGTTGGCTCTGGAAACACCATATATTTT.

The CDR3 loop is CASSLSGGIFYNEQFF. CDR3 nucleotides: TGTGCCAGCAGCTTATCCGGCGGGATCTTCTACAATGAGCAGTTCTTC. The chain has TRBV7-8 and TRBJ2-1; maybe TRBD2 (6 bases). Germline V gives CDR1 SGHVS, CDR2 FQNEAQ. The CDR3 contains 16 residues. V lost 2 bases and J 3 bases, leaving 14 bases between the germline ends.

The chain employs TRBV7-8 and TRBJ1-3, with D maybe TRBD1 (5 bases). Germline lookup yields CDR1 SGHVS and CDR2 FQNEAQ. This CDR3 spans 16 amino acids. V was pared by 4 bases and J by 0 bases, with 13 bases between. The CDR3 loop reads CASSSVQGYSGNTIYF. In DNA, the CDR3 is TGTGCCAGCAGCTCTGTCCAGGGCTACTCTGGAAACACCATATATTTT.

This clone was recorded a few times. The V call is TRBV6-1, the J call TRBJ2-3; 7 nucleotides align to TRBD1. V was clipped by 9 bases and J by 2 bases; unmatched bases: 11. Germline assignment: CDR1 MNHNS and CDR2 SASEGT. CDR3 length: 15 residues. CDR3 DNA: TGTGCCAGTACCCAGGGGGAAGGACACACAGATACGCAGTATTTT. Translating it yields CASTQGEGHTDTQYF.

V usage is TRBV6-5 and J usage is TRBJ1-1; D possibly corresponds to TRBD1 (6 bases). Germline values: CDR1 MNHEY, CDR2 SVGAGI. This CDR3 comprises 13 residues. V gave up 5 bases and J gave up 6 bases, with 13 bases separating them. Here the CDR3 reads CASSKQGFAEAFF. The DNA of the CDR3 is TGTGCCAGCAGTAAACAGGGTTTCGCTGAAGCTTTCTTT.

The chain couples TRBV5-4 to TRBJ1-2; a weak D match, TRBD1 (5 bases). Germline V lookup: CDR1 SGHNT, CDR2 YYREEE (reference sequence). This CDR3 comprises 14 residues. The V and J ends lost 10 bases and 0 bases respectively, with 16 bases between them. For the CDR3, the DNA is TGTGCCGGGGGGACTGACAACCCTAACTATGGCTACACCTTC. Its protein product is CAGGTDNPNYGYTF.

J is TRBJ2-1 and V is TRBV2; D remains ambiguous. The CDR3 extends over 13 amino acids. V lost 5 bases and J 2 bases, leaving 7 bases between the germline ends. Germline V gene sequence: CDR1 SNHLY, CDR2 FYNNEI. The CDR3 region is CASSIVTYNEQFF. The CDR3 bases are TGTGCCAGCAGTATAGTGACCTACAATGAGCAGTTCTTC.

This clone was seen more than once but under ten times. The gene calls are TRBV5-1 and TRBJ2-1; D remains unclear. V was cut by 0 bases and J by 1 base, with 8 bases left in between. Germline V gene sequence: CDR1 SGHRS, CDR2 YFSETQ. The CDR3 contains 15 residues. The CDR3 nucleotides are TGCGCCAGCAGCTTGGATCAGGTTTCCTACAATGAGCAGTTCTTC. Protein product: CASSLDQVSYNEQFF.

The chain recombines TRBV2 with TRBJ1-6, with a weak D call TRBD1 (5 bases). The CDR3 contains 15 residues. Per germline, CDR1 SNHLY and CDR2 FYNNEI. V was cut by 3 bases and J by 7 bases, with 13 bases left in between. CDR3 in amino acids: CASSEFLGGNSPLHF. In nucleotides, the CDR3 is TGTGCCAGCAGTGAGTTCTTGGGGGGGAATTCACCCCTCCACTTT.

The gene calls are TRBV2 and TRBJ1-6; D ambiguous. Per the germline V gene, CDR1 is SNHLY and CDR2 is FYNNEI. CDR3 length equals 12 residues. Trimming stripped 3 bases from V and 10 bases from J, with 7 bases between. CDR3 nucleotides: TGTGCCAGCAGTGAGGAGGTGTCACCCCTCCACTTT. It translates to CASSEEVSPLHF.

The chain employs TRBV28 and TRBJ1-2; D is unresolved. Trimming cost V 5 bases and J 0 bases, with 10 bases left between them. The CDR3 totals 14 residues. Germline lookup yields CDR1 MDHEN and CDR2 SYDVKM. Here the CDR3 reads CASSLPSTNYGYTF. The CDR3 DNA follows: TGTGCCAGCAGTCTCCCGAGTACTAACTATGGCTACACCTTC.

The chain is built from TRBV2 and TRBJ2-3; 7 bases fit TRBD1. The CDR3 length is 14 residues. Germline trimming cut 4 bases from V and 1 base from J; bases unmatched to any gene: 2. Germline assignment: CDR1 SNHLY and CDR2 FYNNEI. DNA of the CDR3: TGTGCCAGCAGTGTTACAGGGGGCACAGATACGCAGTATTTT. Protein: CASSVTGGTDTQYF.

The chain couples TRBV29-1 to TRBJ1-1; D uncertain. From germline, CDR1 is SQVTM and CDR2 ANQGSEA. V was trimmed by 3 bases and J by 1 base, leaving 6 bases between them. The CDR3 extends over 12 amino acids. The CDR3 here is CSVDTTNTEAFF. The CDR3 DNA sequence: TGCAGCGTTGATACAACGAACACTGAAGCTTTCTTT.

CDR3 DNA sequence: TGTGCCAGCAAAGACAGGGGGGCTGGAAACACCATATATTTT. It translates to CASKDRGAGNTIYF. This sequence joins TRBV25-1 and TRBJ1-3; 9 nucleotides align to TRBD1. Germline values: CDR1 MGHDK, CDR2 SYGVNS. With 7 bases clipped from V and 2 bases from J, the junction kept 3 bases outside the gene matches. The CDR3 is 14 residues long.

This clone was found a few times. The identical CDR3 is also encoded by other nucleotide sequences in the sample. J is TRBJ2-7 and V is TRBV5-1, with 10 bases aligning to TRBD1. CDR3 length: 14 residues. Germline lookup yields CDR1 SGHRS and CDR2 YFSETQ. Unmatched junction bases numbered 4, after V lost 4 bases and J lost 3 bases. CDR3 residues: CASSGDRGFYEQYF. The CDR3 DNA follows: TGCGCCAGCAGCGGGGACAGGGGATTCTACGAGCAGTACTTC.